Listed here is a single T cell receptor beta chain. Authors' methods: Amplification from reference gene primers served as the basis for estimated nucleated cell counts. Using immunoSEQ multiplex PCR, the repertoire was profiled, and TCRdb retains in-frame clones only, with some absent. That table is the source of V, J and clone size, and D and trimming were worked out from the DNA. This table has about 270,000 clones, about 87% appearing once. This sample is drawn from a study of blood T cell repertoires in COVID-19. Background on the study: Samples of COVID-19 (acute and convalescent) were obtained from the United States, Italy and Spain. The analysed material was cDNA or gDNA that came from T cells, B-cell-depleted T cells, or PBMCs.

The TCR comes from a human donor in a cohort sampled during active COVID-19. Sequencing was done on a sample of peripheral blood.

CDR3 protein: CASSLAGGRSPYGYTF. The DNA for the CDR3 is TGTGCCAGCAGTCTAGCCGGGGGACGGAGCCCCTATGGCTACACCTTC. The chain joins TRBV27 to TRBJ1-2; tentatively, D is TRBD1 (5 bases). CDR3 length: 16 amino acids. CDR1 MNHEY and CDR2 SMNVEV come from the germline V gene (reference sequence). V lost 5 bases to trimming and J lost 4 bases, with 20 bases between them.